A single sample gave rise to the 17 T cell receptor beta chains below, sequenced in a study of chemoradiotherapy in HPV16-positive cancers. Clones were read by immunoSEQ multiplex PCR, and TCRdb kept only the in-frame ones, dropping some. The data show some 11,000 clones, roughly four fifths seen once. The specimen was collected from a patient who underwent chemoradiotherapy. The source of these receptors is a human donor with HPV-associated anogenital cancer.

Concerning this clone itself: The junction differs from germline at one of its ends, possibly a read error. The rearrangement uses TRBV5-5 and TRBJ1-2; D gene ambiguous. There are 13 residues in the CDR3. Germline CDR1 SGHKS, CDR2 YYEKEE (reference sequence). The CDR3 loop is CASSLGIGPGPLF. DNA of the CDR3: TGTGCCAGCAGCTTGGGAATCGGGCCAGGTCCCCTCTTC. Using reference TRBV5-5 and TRBJ1-2 for the parts outside the CDR3, the full variable domain is DAGVTQSPTHLIKTRGQQVTLRCSPISGHKSVSWYQQVLGQGPQFIFQYYEKEERGRGNFPDRFSARQFPNYSSELNVNALLLGDSALYLCASSLGIGPGPLFGSGTRLTVV.

As DNA, the CDR3 is TGTGCCAGCAGCCAAATGGTGAACACTGAAGCTTTCTTT. Its protein is CASSQMVNTEAFF. The chain employs TRBV6-1 and TRBJ1-1; D gene unclear. With 6 bases removed from V and 0 bases from J, the gap between germline ends came to 8 bases. This CDR3 is 13 amino acids long. Looked up from germline, CDR1 is MNHNS and CDR2 is SASEGT.

The rearrangement uses TRBV4-2 and TRBJ1-4; no clear D gene. The ends were cut back, 0 bases at V and 8 bases at J, with 13 bases in the middle. The germline V gene has CDR1 LGHNA and CDR2 YNFKEQ. The CDR3 spans 15 residues. This CDR3 reads CASSQDFGREEKLFF. The CDR3 coding sequence is TGTGCCAGCAGCCAAGATTTCGGGAGAGAGGAAAAACTGTTTTTT.

The V gene is TRBV7-9, the J gene TRBJ1-1; D not certain. Germline-derived CDR1 and CDR2 are SEHNR and FQNEAQ (reference sequence). This CDR3 region has 14 residues. V gave up 5 bases and J gave up 6 bases, with 16 bases separating them. The CDR3, as DNA: TGTGCCAGCAGCCCCGCACTCGGTGGCGCTGAAGCTTTCTTT. Amino acid sequence: CASSPALGGAEAFF. Based on the CDR3 plus reference TRBV7-9 and TRBJ1-1, the full variable domain is DTGVSQNPRHKITKRGQNVTFRCDPISEHNRLYWYRQTLGQGPEFLTYFQNEAQLEKSRLLSDRFSAERPKGSFSTLEIQRTEQGDSAMYLCASSPALGGAEAFFGQGTRLTVV.

This sequence joins TRBV25-1 and TRBJ1-6, with D hard to call. CDR3 length: 18 residues. CDR1 is MGHDK, CDR2 SYGVNS, per germline. Trimming took 3 bases from V and 1 from J, leaving 16 bases between them. The chain's CDR3 is CASSEDLGEGSYNSPLHF. Here the CDR3 DNA reads TGTGCCAGCAGTGAGGACCTAGGTGAGGGATCCTATAATTCACCCCTCCACTTT.

The rearrangement joins TRBV5-4 to TRBJ2-5, with 7 nucleotides matching TRBD2. Germline V gene data show CDR1 as SGHNT and CDR2 as YYREEE (reference sequence). CDR3 length: 14 amino acids. Trimming removed 5 bases from V and 1 base from J; junction bases left unmatched: 5. CDR3 region: CASSLRLAQETQYF. DNA of the CDR3: TGTGCCAGCAGTTTGAGACTAGCCCAAGAGACCCAGTACTTC.

The chain joins TRBV19 to TRBJ2-2, with D hard to call. Germline loops: CDR1 LNHDA, CDR2 SQIVND (reference sequence). The CDR3 extends over 13 amino acids. Trimming stripped 3 bases from V and 3 bases from J, with 5 bases between. The CDR3 protein is CASSIVDTGELFF. The CDR3 nucleotides read TGTGCCAGTAGTATCGTGGACACCGGGGAGCTGTTTTTT.

This chain connects TRBV7-2 to TRBJ2-3, with TRBD2 identical over 8 bases. The germline CDR1 and CDR2 sequences are SGHTA and FQGNSA. J gave up 5 bases and V 2 bases, and 6 bases lay outside the gene matches. This CDR3 region has 15 residues. CDR3 sequence (DNA): TGTGCCAGCAGCTTACTTAGCGGGGCGGGAGATACGCAGTATTTT. It is translated as CASSLLSGAGDTQYF.

In this sample, this clone turned up a few times. V is TRBV2 and J is TRBJ1-5, with TRBD1 matching 7 bases. J gave up 3 bases and V 6 bases, and 2 bases lay outside the gene matches. This CDR3 has 13 residues. CDR1 and CDR2 (germline): SNHLY, FYNNEI. The CDR3 region is CASRQGNNQPQHF. The CDR3, as DNA: TGTGCCAGCAGACAGGGGAACAATCAGCCCCAGCATTTT.

V gene TRBV6-6 combines with J gene TRBJ1-2; no definite D call. V was trimmed by 6 bases and J by 8 bases, leaving 13 bases between them. Per germline, CDR1 MNHNY and CDR2 SVGAGI (reference sequence). This CDR3 is built from 12 residues. The CDR3 DNA is TGTGCCAGCAGCAGTAGAGGGTCCGGCTACACCTTC. It translates to CASSSRGSGYTF.

This chain links TRBV30 with TRBJ2-5, with no clear D. This CDR3 is built from 12 residues. V dropped 0 bases and J dropped 6 bases, with 8 bases sitting between them. Per germline, CDR1 GTSNPN and CDR2 SVGIG (reference sequence). The CDR3 sequence: CAWSVLGKTQYF. Here the CDR3 DNA reads TGTGCCTGGAGTGTACTGGGTAAGACCCAGTACTTC.

This sequence joins TRBV25-1 and TRBJ2-3; D unresolved. This CDR3 is 14 amino acids long. Between the trimmed V and J ends, which lost 4 bases and 2 bases, there was a span of 10 bases. Germline assignment: CDR1 MGHDK and CDR2 SYGVNS. The CDR3 DNA follows: TGTGCCAGCAGTGCGGTCTCTCTCACAGATACGCAGTATTTT. As protein: CASSAVSLTDTQYF.

The sample holds a few counts of this clone. The V call is TRBV9, the J call TRBJ1-2, with D unclear. With 1 base removed from V and 8 bases from J, the gap between germline ends came to 12 bases. The germline CDR1 and CDR2 sequences are SGDLS and YYNGEE. The CDR3 sequence is 13 residues long. Written as DNA, the CDR3 is TGTGCCAGCAGCGTATCGGACGACGCGGGCTACACCTTC. This translates into CASSVSDDAGYTF.

The V call is TRBV7-6, the J call TRBJ2-5; 10 bases match TRBD2. CDR3 length: 15 residues. CDR1 and CDR2 from the germline V gene are SGHVS and FNYEAQ. Unmatched junction bases numbered 6, after V lost 3 bases and J lost 5 bases. The CDR3 loop reads CASSFGLAGVETQYF. CDR3 DNA: TGTGCCAGCAGCTTCGGGCTAGCGGGGGTGGAGACCCAGTACTTC.

The gene calls are TRBV19 and TRBJ2-3; no definite D call. CDR1 and CDR2 (germline): LNHDA, SQIVND (reference sequence). V lost 1 base, J lost 6 bases, and 5 bases lay in between. The CDR3 totals 12 residues. The CDR3 region is CASSIGRDTQYF. The CDR3 nucleotides are TGTGCCAGTAGTATAGGCCGGGATACGCAGTATTTT. Supplemented by reference TRBV19 and TRBJ2-3, the full variable domain reads DGGITQSPKYLFRKEGQNVTLSCEQNLNHDAMYWYRQDPGQGLRLIYYSQIVNDFQKGDIAEGYSVSREKKESFPLTVTSAQKNPTAFYLCASSIGRDTQYFGPGTRLTVL.

The chain joins TRBV6-5 to TRBJ2-3; D gene ambiguous. The V end lost 6 bases, the J end lost 0 bases, and 7 bases lay between the germline ends. The CDR3 totals 13 residues. Germline V gene sequence: CDR1 MNHEY, CDR2 SVGAGI. The CDR3 loop reads CASSQLSTDTQYF. Written as DNA, the CDR3 is TGTGCCAGCAGCCAACTCAGCACAGATACGCAGTATTTT.

This chain connects TRBV28 to TRBJ1-6; 7 nucleotides align to TRBD1. The V gene's germline CDR1 is MDHEN and CDR2 SYDVKM. Germline trimming cut 6 bases from V and 4 bases from J; bases unmatched to any gene: 3. The CDR3 runs 14 residues. CDR3 sequence reads: CASSRDSYNSPLHF. In nucleotides, the CDR3 is TGTGCCAGCAGCCGGGACAGTTATAATTCACCCCTCCACTTT. Full variable domain (rest looked up from reference TRBV28 and TRBJ1-6): DVKVTQSSRYLVKRTGEKVFLECVQDMDHENMFWYRQDPGLGLRLIYFSYDVKMKEKGDIPEGYSVSREKKERFSLILESASTNQTSMYLCASSRDSYNSPLHFGNGTRLTVT.